This is a list of T cell receptor beta chains from one sample in a study of chemoradiotherapy in HPV16-positive cancers. Clones were read by immunoSEQ multiplex PCR, and TCRdb kept only the in-frame ones, dropping some. The data show 17,000 or so clones, about 73% seen once. Here the sequenced sample was tumor tissue, taken from a patient who underwent chemoradiotherapy. The receptors stem from a human donor with HPV-associated anogenital cancer. The CDR3 runs from the conserved cysteine through the conserved F or W. The D gene is left open where the match is weak. The size field is filled for only some rows; it gives once, few, many or a size class.

TRBV28,-,-,TRBJ2-7,TGTGCCAGCTCGAAGGCCGGATTCTACGAGCAGTACTTC,CASSKAGFYEQYF
TRBV29-1,TRBD2,-,TRBJ2-4,TGCAGCGCCCTCCGGTCTATGGGGGGGGACATTCAGTACTTC,CSALRSMGGDIQYF
TRBV30,-,few,TRBJ1-1,TGTGCCTGGAATGGGCAGGTCGGTGAAGCTTTCTTT,CAWNGQVGEAFF
TRBV18,-,-,TRBJ1-2,TGTGCCAGCTCTATTGACATTCGGGGGTTCTATGGCTACACCTTC,CASSIDIRGFYGYTF
TRBV7-3,-,-,TRBJ2-1,TGTGCCAGCAGCCCCACCGACCACAGTGAGCAGTTCTTC,CASSPTDHSEQFF
TRBV5-1,TRBD1,-,TRBJ2-7,TGCGCCAGCAGCCCAGGGACAGGCGACTACGAGCAGTACTTC,CASSPGTGDYEQYF
TRBV7-2,-,-,TRBJ2-3,TGTGCCAGCAGCTTAGCTGTGGCGGTAACCACAGATACGCAGTATTTT,CASSLAVAVTTDTQYF
TRBV7-9,TRBD2,-,TRBJ2-1,TGTGCCAGCAGCCCCCTAGCGGGGGTAAACAATGAGCAGTTCTTC,CASSPLAGVNNEQFF
TRBV6-6,TRBD2,few,TRBJ2-3,TGTGCCAGCAGTTCGACTAGCGGGGGAAGTACAGATACGCAGTATTTT,CASSSTSGGSTDTQYF
TRBV7-9,-,-,TRBJ2-1,TGTGCCAGCAGCTTAGGACAGGACAATGAGCAGTTCTTC,CASSLGQDNEQFF
TRBV18,TRBD2,-,TRBJ2-5,TGTGCCAGCTCACCACGGCCTAGCGGGGGGCCAAGGGAAGAGACCCAGTACTTC,CASSPRPSGGPREETQYF
TRBV7-9,TRBD2,-,TRBJ2-7,TGTGCCAGCAGGGCCGGGACTAACGAGCAGTACTTC,CASRAGTNEQYF
TRBV19,-,-,TRBJ2-1,TGTGCCAGTAGACCCAACAGGGACTATGAGCAGTTCTTC,CASRPNRDYEQFF
TRBV10-3,TRBD2,-,TRBJ2-1,TGTGCCATCGGACGGACTAGCGGGGGGGCCGGTACTGAGCAGTTCTTC,CAIGRTSGGAGTEQFF
TRBV2,-,-,TRBJ1-2,TGTGCCAGCAACCCTGGACAGCTAGCTAACTATGGCTACACCTTC,CASNPGQLANYGYTF
TRBV29-1,TRBD1,-,TRBJ1-2,TGCAGCATTTCCGGGACAGGGGACGGCTACACCTTC,CSISGTGDGYTF
TRBV13,-,few,TRBJ1-2,TGTGCCAGCAGCTTAGGAGGGGGCTATGGCTACACCTTC,CASSLGGGYGYTF
TRBV9,TRBD2,-,TRBJ2-1,TGTGCCAGCAGCGTCGAGACTAGCGGGCTCGAGCAGTTCTTC,CASSVETSGLEQFF
TRBV19,-,-,TRBJ1-5,TGTGCCAGTCGGGACAGCAATCAGCCCCAGCATTTT,CASRDSNQPQHF
TRBV11-2,-,-,TRBJ2-1,TGTGCCAGCAGCTTAATAGGGACACGCAATGAGCAGTTCTTC,CASSLIGTRNEQFF
TRBV6-6,-,once,TRBJ1-1,TGTGCCACCGTGGGGGGGAACACTGAAGCTTTCTTT,CATVGGNTEAFF
TRBV18,TRBD1,-,TRBJ1-1,TGTGCCAGCTCACCACAACCCGGACAGGGTGGCACTGAAGCTTTCTTT,CASSPQPGQGGTEAFF
TRBV6-9,-,-,TRBJ2-2,TGTGCCAGCACCCTAACCGGGGAGCTGTTTTTT,CASTLTGELFF
TRBV5-1,TRBD2,once,TRBJ2-5,TGCGCCAGCCGACCGGGACTAGCGGGAGAGACCCAGTACTTC,CASRPGLAGETQYF
TRBV30,-,-,TRBJ1-3,TGTGCCTGGAATGGAGGGCAGCGGGTCTCTGGAAACACCATATATTTT,CAWNGGQRVSGNTIYF
TRBV5-4,TRBD1,-,TRBJ2-1,TGTGCCAGCAACTCCCGGGACAGGGGAATTGGGGATGAGCAGTTCTTC,CASNSRDRGIGDEQFF
TRBV29-1,TRBD1,few,TRBJ1-1,TGCAGCGTTTCGCAAGGGGGCGTGAACACTGAAGCTTTCTTT,CSVSQGGVNTEAFF
TRBV15,-,-,TRBJ2-7,TGTGCCACCAGCGGGGGAGTCTTGGGCGAGCAGTACTTC,CATSGGVLGEQYF
TRBV11-3,TRBD1,-,TRBJ2-7,TGTGCCTCGGGCCGGGACAGAAACTACGAGCAGTACTTC,CASGRDRNYEQYF
TRBV29-1,-,-,TRBJ1-1,TGCAGCGTTGTGGGATTTTCGACTGAAGCTTTCTTT,CSVVGFSTEAFF
TRBV5-4,TRBD2,-,TRBJ2-7,TGTGCCAGCAGCGCCGGACTAGCGGGATCCCTCTCCTACGAGCAGTACTTC,CASSAGLAGSLSYEQYF
TRBV7-9,-,-,TRBJ1-1,TGTGCCAGCGACGAGACACAGGGCACCTCCACTGAAGCTTTCTTT,CASDETQGTSTEAFF
TRBV7-9,-,-,TRBJ2-1,TGTGCCAGCAGCGCCTCGAGTACCTCCTACAATGAGCAGTTCTTC,CASSASSTSYNEQFF
TRBV5-1,-,-,TRBJ1-3,TGCGCCAGCAGCCTTTCTGGAAACACCATATATTTT,CASSLSGNTIYF
TRBV7-2,TRBD1,-,TRBJ1-2,TGTGCCAGCAGCCGGGACAGGGCCTATGGCTACACCTTC,CASSRDRAYGYTF
TRBV7-9,-,-,TRBJ2-3,TGTGCCAGCAGCGAGGGACTCCCCAGCACAGATACGCAGTATTTT,CASSEGLPSTDTQYF
TRBV5-1,-,-,TRBJ2-5,TGCGCCAGCAGCTTGTATTCAGGGATCCCTCCCTCCCAAGAGACCCAGTACTTC,CASSLYSGIPPSQETQYF
TRBV28,-,-,TRBJ2-2,TGTGCCAGCAGTCCGACACAATCGAACACCGGGGAGCTGTTTTTT,CASSPTQSNTGELFF
TRBV19,TRBD1,-,TRBJ2-7,TGTGCCAGTAGTCCCTTGCGGGACAGGGGATACTACGAGCAGTACTTC,CASSPLRDRGYYEQYF
TRBV5-1,-,-,TRBJ1-4,TGCGCCAGCAGCTTGGCGGGGGGCGCAGGTGAAAAACTGTTTTTT,CASSLAGGAGEKLFF
TRBV7-2,TRBD2,-,TRBJ2-3,TGTGCCAGCAGGGGCGGGGGAGACGCAGATACGCAGTATTTT,CASRGGGDADTQYF
TRBV19,-,-,TRBJ1-4,TGTGCCAGTAGTATGGAGGGAGCGCCTAATGAAAAACTGTTTTTT,CASSMEGAPNEKLFF
TRBV6-1,TRBD1,-,TRBJ2-2,TGTGCCACCAACCCGGACAGGGGATATGGCGGGGAGCTGTTTTTT,CATNPDRGYGGELFF
TRBV7-3,-,-,TRBJ1-5,TGTGCCAGCAGCAGCCGGGATAGGGGTATTAATCAGCCCCAGCATTTT,CASSSRDRGINQPQHF
TRBV5-1,-,-,TRBJ1-1,TGCGCCAGCAGCCCCAGGACAGAAAGCACTGAAGCTTTCTTT,CASSPRTESTEAFF
TRBV5-1,-,-,TRBJ1-1,TGCGCCAGCAGCCGCGGACTGGACACTGAAGCTTTCTTT,CASSRGLDTEAFF
TRBV5-4,-,-,TRBJ2-5,TGTGCCAGCAGCTTGTCTGGCAGCCAAGAGACCCAGTACTTC,CASSLSGSQETQYF
TRBV6-6,-,-,TRBJ2-7,TGTGCCAGCAGTTACTCGAGGGGTACCTACGAGCAGTACTTC,CASSYSRGTYEQYF
TRBV2,-,-,TRBJ2-5,TGTGCCAGCAGTGAAGTGGATGCAGAGACCCAGTACTTC,CASSEVDAETQYF
TRBV4-1,TRBD1,few,TRBJ2-7,TGCGCCAGCAGCCTACTCGACAGGGACTCCTACGAGCAGTACTTC,CASSLLDRDSYEQYF
TRBV6-1,TRBD1,-,TRBJ2-3,TGTGCCAGCTACGGGACAGGGAAAATAGATACGCAGTATTTT,CASYGTGKIDTQYF